The clone carrying this TCR beta chain was seen many times. Antigen specificity is unknown. This sample's time point: persistent/refractory GD, antithyroid drugs over 5 years with positive TRAb. The TCR library was prepared using RNA isolated from PBMCs. In Xi'an, China, an endocrinology department was the source of patients. These data belong to a study of regulatory T cells in long-lasting Graves disease. Findings of the study overall: New patients shared approximately 930 public clonotypes, fewer than the roughly 2,500 shared by persistent patients. Thyroid tissue was not studied; only peripheral blood was. When disease was persistent, TRBV28, TRBJ1-2 and TRBJ2-5 were the favored segments.

The germline V gene encodes CDR1 SGHTA and CDR2 FQGNSA. Trimming pared 1 base from V and 5 bases from J, leaving 5 bases between. This CDR3 has 12 amino acids. Libraries of TCR beta came from iRepertoire HTBI primers plus Arm-PCR of CDR3 regions. One entry per CDR3 protein, called by TCRdb with MiXCR from the multiplex PCR reads. The table has about 450,000 distinct CDR3 sequences, around 22% seen once. The source of this sequence is a female donor with Graves disease. The input for sequencing was peripheral blood mononuclear cells (PBMCs), taken when the disease was refractory, from a patient treated with antithyroid drugs. The V gene is TRBV7-2, the J gene TRBJ1-2, with no clear D. The chain's CDR3 is CASSLDEYGYTF. In nucleotides, the CDR3 is TGTGCCAGCAGCTTAGACGAGTATGGCTACACCTTC.